The 29 T cell receptor beta chains listed next were all sequenced from one sample in a study of CD8 T cells in ankylosing spondylitis. Findings and limits, study-wide: Characteristic of ankylosing spondylitis blood, it appeared, was a TCR beta motif comprising several highly homologous variants.

MiXCR, applied by TCRdb to the 5' RACE reads, yields one record per CDR3 protein. Of approximately 540,000 distinct CDR3 sequences in the sample, about 13% are singletons; the top ten hold nearly 7%. These TCRs are of unknown antigen specificity. Material for sequencing was blood, either unsorted or a sorted T cell fraction (not recorded which). Receptor source: a male donor with ankylosing spondylitis.

There are many counts of this clonotype. The genes are TRBV12-3 or TRBV12-4 and TRBJ2-1; 8 nucleotides line up with TRBD2. There are 15 residues in the CDR3. The J segment lost 4 bases and the V segment lost 2 bases, leaving 4 bases of the junction unmatched. In DNA, the CDR3 is TGTGCCAGCAGTTTACCATTAGCGGGGTACAATGAGCAGTTCTTC. Translation gives CASSLPLAGYNEQFF.

This chain uses TRBV2 with TRBJ2-7, with TRBD2 matching 9 bases. There are 17 residues in the CDR3. The germline CDR1 and CDR2 sequences are SNHLY and FYNNEI. The V and J ends lost 2 bases and 2 bases, in that order; junction bases with no gene match: 10. CDR3 coding DNA: TGTGCCAGCAGTGAACGGGTGTTTGGCGGGAGGGCCTACGAGCAGTACTTC. It is translated as CASSERVFGGRAYEQYF. Together with reference TRBV2 and TRBJ2-7, the CDR3 gives the full variable domain: EPEVTQTPSHQVTQMGQEVILRCVPISNHLYFYWYRQILGQKVEFLVSFYNNEISEKSEIFDDQFSVERPDGSNFTLKIRSTKLEDSAMYFCASSERVFGGRAYEQYFGPGTRLTVT.

This clonotype was detected only a few times. The gene calls are TRBV20-1 and TRBJ1-3; D is ambiguous. There are 15 residues in the CDR3. CDR1 is DFQATT and CDR2 is SNEGSKA in the germline V gene (reference sequence). Trimming removed 0 bases at V and 3 bases at J, with 12 bases between. The chain's CDR3 is CSARDHQKLGNTIYF. CDR3 coding DNA: TGCAGTGCTAGAGATCATCAGAAACTTGGAAACACCATATATTTT.

This clonotype has more than one count but fewer than ten. This chain connects TRBV5-1 to TRBJ2-3; no definite D call. CDR3 length: 14 amino acids. V was pared by 4 bases and J by 1 base, with 10 bases between. Per germline, CDR1 SGHRS and CDR2 YFSETQ. The CDR3 nucleotides read TGCGCCAGCAGCGGGCGGAGACGCACAGATACGCAGTATTTT. Its translation is CASSGRRRTDTQYF.

The chain uses TRBV7-9 and TRBJ1-1; D remains unclear. Looked up from germline, CDR1 is SEHNR and CDR2 is FQNEAQ (reference sequence). The CDR3 spans 12 residues. The germline V and J ends were trimmed by 1 base and 8 bases, with 8 bases remaining between them. Here the CDR3 DNA reads TGTGCCAGCAGCTTAGGTCTCTTAGAAGCTTTCTTT. This codes for CASSLGLLEAFF.

The chain combines TRBV29-1 with TRBJ2-4; unclear D gene. Looked up from germline, CDR1 is SQVTM and CDR2 is ANQGSEA. The CDR3 is made up of 14 amino acids. V shed 7 bases and J shed 0 bases, with 13 bases lying between them. CDR3 loop: CSGYGLLAKNIQYF. The CDR3 DNA sequence: TGCAGCGGATATGGGCTATTAGCCAAAAACATTCAGTACTTC.

The rearrangement joins TRBV12-3 or TRBV12-4 to TRBJ2-7; the match to TRBD2 covers 13 bases. The CDR3 contains 17 residues. With V trimmed by 6 bases and J by 1 base, 9 bases remained unmatched. The CDR3 DNA reads as TGTGCCAGCAGCCCAACATCACTAGCGGGAGGGTCCTACGAGCAGTACTTC. Protein: CASSPTSLAGGSYEQYF.

The rearrangement links TRBV19 to TRBJ1-1; maybe TRBD1 (6 bases). The germline V gene encodes CDR1 LNHDA and CDR2 SQIVND (reference sequence). The CDR3 is 16 amino acids. With 4 bases removed from V and 2 bases from J, the gap between germline ends came to 17 bases. CDR3 residues: CASSRGWTATNTEAFF. The CDR3 bases are TGTGCCAGTAGTAGGGGATGGACAGCCACCAACACTGAAGCTTTCTTT.

The V gene is TRBV15, the J gene TRBJ1-5; tentatively, D is TRBD1 (5 bases). In germline, CDR1 is LNHNV, CDR2 YYDKDF (reference sequence). Trimming removed 0 bases from V and 0 bases from J, with 12 bases in between. The CDR3 extends over 17 amino acids. CDR3: CATSRDRQLDSNQPQHF. The CDR3 nucleotides are TGTGCCACCAGCAGAGATCGACAGCTGGATAGCAATCAGCCCCAGCATTTT. Based on the CDR3 plus reference TRBV15 and TRBJ1-5, the full variable domain is DAMVIQNPRYQVTQFGKPVTLSCSQTLNHNVMYWYQQKSSQAPKLLFHYYDKDFNNEADTPDNFQSRRPNTSFCFLDIRSPGLGDTAMYLCATSRDRQLDSNQPQHFGDGTRLSIL.

This chain connects TRBV20-1 to TRBJ1-5; D is ambiguous. CDR1 DFQATT and CDR2 SNEGSKA come from the germline V gene (reference sequence). This CDR3 spans 13 amino acids. V lost 0 bases to trimming and J lost 4 bases, with 7 bases between them. CDR3 region: CSARDPLNQPQHF. As DNA, the CDR3 is TGCAGTGCTAGAGATCCGCTTAATCAGCCCCAGCATTTT.

In its sample, this clonotype was seen a few times. V is TRBV20-1 and J is TRBJ2-7; D ambiguous. The V end was cut by 1 base, the J end by 2 bases, with 6 bases between. In germline, CDR1 is DFQATT, CDR2 SNEGSKA (reference sequence). The CDR3 has 12 amino acids. CDR3 loop: CSARVVTYEQYF. The CDR3 bases are TGCAGTGCTAGAGTAGTGACCTACGAGCAGTACTTC.

This clonotype was detected ten times or more. This chain links TRBV5-6 with TRBJ1-5, with TRBD1 as a possible D gene (6 bases). Germline assignment: CDR1 SGHDT and CDR2 YYEEEE. CDR3 length: 15 residues. Trimming cost V 2 bases and J 8 bases, with 17 bases left between them. The CDR3 here is CASSLLGGHVEPQHF. The CDR3, as DNA: TGTGCCAGCAGCTTACTCGGGGGGCATGTGGAGCCCCAGCATTTT.

There are a few counts of this clonotype. The CDR3 DNA reads TGTGCCATAGGGGGGGTTCGGTACAATGAGCAGTTCTTC. It translates to CAIGGVRYNEQFF. This rearrangement joins TRBV27 to TRBJ2-1; the D gene is possibly TRBD2 (7 bases). With 10 bases removed from V and 4 bases from J, the gap between germline ends came to 14 bases. The CDR3 loop spans 13 amino acids. Germline values: CDR1 MNHEY, CDR2 SMNVEV (reference sequence).

This clonotype turned up a few times. The V and J genes are TRBV2 and TRBJ1-5; D gene uncertain. V was pared by 7 bases and J by 2 bases, with 6 bases between. The CDR3 runs 12 residues. Germline CDR1 reads SNHLY; CDR2 reads FYNNEI. The CDR3 DNA sequence: TGTGCCAGCACTAGGGGCAATCAGCCCCAGCATTTT. Amino acids: CASTRGNQPQHF.

The V and J genes are TRBV10-2 and TRBJ1-6; 9 bases are shared with TRBD1. Germline lookup yields CDR1 WSHSY and CDR2 SAAADI. The J segment lost 1 base and the V segment lost 6 bases, leaving 1 base of the junction unmatched. CDR3 length: 15 residues. CDR3 in amino acids: CASRGQGSYNSPLHF. CDR3 coding DNA: TGCGCCAGCAGGGGACAGGGTTCCTATAATTCACCCCTCCACTTT.

The V gene is TRBV25-1, the J gene TRBJ2-5; no clear D. This CDR3 is built from 13 residues. The germline gives CDR1 MGHDK, CDR2 SYGVNS. Trimming removed 1 base from V and 5 bases from J, with 8 bases in between. The DNA of the CDR3 is TGTGCCAGCAGTGAATCTGGTAGGGAGACCCAGTACTTC. Amino acid sequence: CASSESGRETQYF.

This CDR3 is CATSDRGFGETQYF. The CDR3 bases are TGTGCCACCAGTGACCGGGGGTTTGGAGAGACCCAGTACTTC. The rearrangement joins TRBV24-1 to TRBJ2-5; D may be TRBD2 (6 bases). Germline V gene lookup returns CDR1 KGHDR and CDR2 SFDVKD. Trimming pared 4 bases from V and 4 bases from J, leaving 12 bases between. The CDR3 runs 14 residues.

Notes on this clonotype: Mismatch with germline at one junction end may stem from a read error. The chain is built from TRBV27 and TRBJ2-1, with 11 bases that match TRBD2. This CDR3 region has 15 residues. In germline, CDR1 is MNHEY, CDR2 SMNVEV (reference sequence). CDR3 region: CASTSGLADYNGQFF. The DNA of the CDR3 is TGTGCCAGCACCTCGGGACTAGCGGATTACAATGGGCAGTTCTTC.

V and J are TRBV12-3 or TRBV12-4 and TRBJ1-2; 10 bases match TRBD1. CDR3 size: 13 residues. J gave up 7 bases and V 6 bases, and 5 bases lay outside the gene matches. Here the CDR3 DNA reads TGTGCCAGCAGCACCCGGGACAGGGGTGGCTACACCTTC. It codes for CASSTRDRGGYTF.

The rearrangement uses TRBV7-8 and TRBJ2-3, with 8 bases matching TRBD2. CDR3 length equals 18 residues. From germline, CDR1 is SGHVS and CDR2 FQNEAQ. Trimming cost V 5 bases and J 5 bases; bases outside gene matches: 18. CDR3 sequence reads: CASSPFPWNGRAEDTQYF. The CDR3, as DNA: TGTGCCAGCAGCCCTTTCCCCTGGAACGGGAGGGCCGAAGATACGCAGTATTTT.

This clonotype has ten or more counts. The chain carries TRBV5-1 and TRBJ1-2; D is unresolved. The CDR3 consists of 12 residues. Germline CDR1 reads SGHRS; CDR2 reads YFSETQ. V gave up 5 bases and J gave up 6 bases, with 11 bases separating them. The CDR3 spells CASSPDFDGYTF. The DNA for the CDR3 is TGCGCCAGCAGTCCAGACTTTGATGGCTACACCTTC.

V is TRBV7-8 and J is TRBJ1-1; the D is unclear. The V gene's germline CDR1 is SGHVS and CDR2 FQNEAQ. This CDR3 spans 15 amino acids. V lost 6 bases and J lost 3, with 17 bases in between. Here the CDR3 DNA reads TGTGCCAGCAGGCGTAACTTAGGGTCGGACACTGAAGCTTTCTTT. It translates to CASRRNLGSDTEAFF.

This clonotype was seen only a few times. The chain is built from TRBV5-1 and TRBJ2-1; 11 bases align to TRBD1. The CDR3 sequence is 15 residues long. The germline V gene has CDR1 SGHRS and CDR2 YFSETQ. After removal of 7 bases from V and 6 bases from J, the junction contained 9 bases not matched to a gene. The CDR3 protein is CASGPGQGVVNEQFF. The DNA of the CDR3 is TGCGCCAGCGGACCGGGACAGGGGGTGGTCAATGAGCAGTTCTTC.

This clonotype has more than one count but fewer than ten. The rearrangement joins TRBV24-1 to TRBJ2-1, with D possibly being TRBD1 or TRBD2 (7 bases each). V dropped 2 bases and J dropped 7 bases, with 17 bases sitting between them. Germline lookup yields CDR1 KGHDR and CDR2 SFDVKD. The CDR3 loop spans 16 amino acids. The CDR3 region has the DNA TGTGCCACCAGTGATTGGGGGAGGGGGCGTTGGAATGAGCAGTTCTTC. This sequence encodes CATSDWGRGRWNEQFF.

This clonotype was observed many times. The chain combines TRBV11-2 with TRBJ2-5; D unclear. The V end was cut by 3 bases, the J end by 2 bases, with 7 bases between. From germline, CDR1 is SGHAT and CDR2 FQNNGV. The CDR3 sequence is 13 residues long. In DNA, the CDR3 is TGTGCCAGCAGCTTCCAATATCAAGAGACCCAGTACTTC. Amino acid sequence: CASSFQYQETQYF.

The rearrangement joins TRBV30 to TRBJ2-1, with D unresolved. Trimming stripped 4 bases from V and 0 bases from J, with 10 bases between. This CDR3 is 14 amino acids long. Germline CDR1 is GTSNPN and CDR2 is SVGIG (reference sequence). The CDR3 spells CAWNPWSSYNEQFF. CDR3 bases: TGTGCCTGGAACCCGTGGAGCTCCTACAATGAGCAGTTCTTC.

The chain joins TRBV20-1 to TRBJ2-7; D is possibly TRBD1 (6 bases). The ends were cut back, 0 bases at V and 5 bases at J, with 14 bases in the middle. CDR1 DFQATT and CDR2 SNEGSKA come from the germline V gene (reference sequence). The CDR3 has 14 residues. The CDR3 sequence is CSARDRQGIDEQYF. The CDR3 DNA sequence: TGCAGTGCTAGAGATCGGCAGGGGATCGACGAGCAGTACTTC.

This clonotype has at least ten counts. The rearrangement uses TRBV4-1 and TRBJ2-3; D remains ambiguous. CDR3 length: 13 amino acids. The V end was cut by 4 bases, the J end by 5 bases, with 10 bases between. The germline V gene has CDR1 MGHRA and CDR2 YSYEKL. The CDR3 DNA is TGCGCCAGCAGCCCCGTCGGGTTAGATACGCAGTATTTT. It translates to CASSPVGLDTQYF.

This clonotype appeared a few times. This rearrangement joins TRBV2 to TRBJ1-4, with a weak D call TRBD1 (5 bases). The CDR3 is 13 residues long. The germline V and J ends were trimmed by 4 bases and 5 bases, with 8 bases remaining between them. CDR1 SNHLY and CDR2 FYNNEI come from the germline V gene. Here the CDR3 DNA reads TGTGCCAGCAGTGTGGGGGGGAATGAAAAACTGTTTTTT. Translated: CASSVGGNEKLFF.